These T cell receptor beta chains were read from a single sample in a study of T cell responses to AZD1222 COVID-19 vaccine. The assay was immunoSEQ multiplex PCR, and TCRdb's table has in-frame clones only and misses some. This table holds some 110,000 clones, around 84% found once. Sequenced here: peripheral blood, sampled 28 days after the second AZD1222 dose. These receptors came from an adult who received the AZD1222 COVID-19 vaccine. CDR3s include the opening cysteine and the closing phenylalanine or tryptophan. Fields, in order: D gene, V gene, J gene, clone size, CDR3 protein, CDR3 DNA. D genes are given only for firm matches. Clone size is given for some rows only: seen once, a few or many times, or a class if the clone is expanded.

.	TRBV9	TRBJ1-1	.	CASKGTPNTEAFF	TGTGCCAGCAAGGGGACGCCGAACACTGAAGCTTTCTTT
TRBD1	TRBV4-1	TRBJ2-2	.	CASSRVETGAGELFF	TGCGCCAGCAGTAGGGTGGAAACAGGGGCCGGGGAGCTGTTTTTT
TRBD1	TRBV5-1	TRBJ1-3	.	CASSPQGGGNTIYF	TGCGCCAGCAGCCCACAGGGGGGTGGAAACACCATATATTTT
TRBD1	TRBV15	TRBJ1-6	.	CATSRPVGTGSSYNSPLHF	TGTGCCACCAGCAGACCGGTAGGGACAGGCAGCTCCTATAATTCACCCCTCCACTTT
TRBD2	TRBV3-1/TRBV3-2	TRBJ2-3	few	CASSHSGVRDTQYF	TGTGCCAGCAGCCATAGCGGGGTTAGAGATACGCAGTATTTT
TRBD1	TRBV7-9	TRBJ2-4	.	CASSLRQGANIQYF	TGTGCCAGCAGCTTACGACAGGGGGCCAACATTCAGTACTTC
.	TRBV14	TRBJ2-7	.	CASSQEVRTRTYEQYF	TGTGCCAGCAGCCAAGAAGTGCGGACTCGAACCTACGAGCAGTACTTC
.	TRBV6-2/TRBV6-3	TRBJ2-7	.	CASSYDDYEQYF	TGTGCCAGCAGTTACGACGATTACGAGCAGTACTTC
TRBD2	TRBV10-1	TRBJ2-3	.	CASSRTSGTYYF	TGCGCCAGCAGTCGGACTAGCGGGACATATTATTTT
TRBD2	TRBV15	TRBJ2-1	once	CATSRVKTSGGNEQFF	TGTGCCACCAGCAGAGTCAAGACTAGCGGGGGGAATGAGCAGTTCTTC
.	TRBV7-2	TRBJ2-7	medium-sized	CASSFGSWNEQYF	TGTGCCAGCAGCTTCGGGAGTTGGAACGAGCAGTACTTC
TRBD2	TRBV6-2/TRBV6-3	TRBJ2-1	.	CASSYPLTSGRDNEQFF	TGTGCCAGCAGTTACCCCCTTACTAGCGGGAGAGACAATGAGCAGTTCTTC
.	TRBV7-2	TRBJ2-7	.	CASSPSWTTLYEQYF	TGTGCCAGCAGCCCCTCTTGGACTACCCTCTACGAGCAGTACTTC
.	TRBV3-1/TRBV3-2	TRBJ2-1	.	CASSQGAYNEQFF	TGTGCCAGCAGCCAAGGAGCCTACAATGAGCAGTTCTTC
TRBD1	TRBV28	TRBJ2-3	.	CASSNGQAKDTQYF	TGTGCCAGCAGCAATGGACAGGCAAAAGATACGCAGTATTTT
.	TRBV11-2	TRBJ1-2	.	CASSSTANTAYGYTF	TGTGCCAGCAGCTCCACTGCAAATACCGCCTATGGCTACACCTTC
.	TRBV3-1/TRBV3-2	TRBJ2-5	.	CASSQDRFQGGEETQYF	TGTGCCAGCAGCCAAGATAGATTCCAGGGAGGTGAGGAGACCCAGTACTTC
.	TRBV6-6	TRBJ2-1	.	CASGEGPVSYNEQFF	TGTGCCAGTGGAGAAGGGCCCGTCTCCTACAATGAGCAGTTCTTC
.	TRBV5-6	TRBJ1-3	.	CASSFNGYSGNTIYF	TGTGCCAGCAGCTTCAACGGATATTCTGGAAACACCATATATTTT
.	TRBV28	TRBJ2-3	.	CASSSQGVSADTQYF	TGTGCCAGCAGTTCCCAAGGGGTGAGCGCAGATACGCAGTATTTT
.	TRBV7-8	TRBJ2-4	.	CASSLGDGESNVNIQYF	TGTGCCAGCAGCTTAGGTGATGGAGAGTCCAACGTGAACATTCAGTACTTC
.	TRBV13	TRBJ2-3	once	CASSFAFRGRPQYF	TGTGCCAGCAGCTTTGCATTTCGGGGGAGGCCCCAGTATTTT
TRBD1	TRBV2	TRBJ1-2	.	CASPTGVRGYTF	TGTGCCAGTCCGACAGGGGTCAGGGGCTACACCTTC
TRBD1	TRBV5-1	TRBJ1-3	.	CASSLGTGSGNTIYF	TGCGCCAGCAGCTTGGGGACAGGCTCTGGAAACACCATATATTTT
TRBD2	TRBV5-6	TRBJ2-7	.	CASSSSGSSYEQYF	TGTGCCAGCAGCTCTAGCGGGAGCTCCTACGAGCAGTACTTC
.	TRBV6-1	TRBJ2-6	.	CASSESLGSSGANVLTF	TGTGCCAGCAGTGAATCGCTGGGAAGCTCTGGGGCCAACGTCCTGACTTTC
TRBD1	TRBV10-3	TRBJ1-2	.	CAISGSQSGTVNYGYTF	TGTGCCATCAGTGGGTCGCAATCCGGGACAGTTAACTATGGCTACACCTTC
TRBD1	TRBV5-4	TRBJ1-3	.	CASSLDRGRNTIYF	TGTGCCAGCAGCTTGGACAGGGGGCGGAACACCATATATTTT
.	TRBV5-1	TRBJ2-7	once	CASSEDGDSYEQYF	TGCGCCAGCAGCGAGGACGGGGACTCCTACGAGCAGTACTTC